This T cell receptor (beta chain) was sequenced during a study of T cell repertoires in cytomegalovirus infection. Across the study: Public TCR beta signatures marked donors with CMV infection and the matching HLA.

As concerns this clonotype: What it binds is unknown.

There are 14 residues in the CDR3. The trim removed 0 bases at V and 9 bases at J, leaving 5 bases unmatched. Germline CDR1 reads SGHNT; CDR2 reads YENEEA. TCRdb re-called the reads through MiXCR, storing one row per CDR3 protein. The data show over 250,000 distinct CDR3 sequences, roughly 23% seen once. General observations from the study: Ex vivo, HLA-C-restricted CMV-specific TCR beta clonotypes prevailed over the rest of the response.

Sequenced input: PBMCs. This sequence originates from a human donor in good health (CMV status not recorded). Some clones in this sample may be carry-over from other donors' samples. The chain couples TRBV11-3 to TRBJ2-1; 7 bases fit TRBD1. The CDR3 DNA reads TGTGCCAGCAGCTTAGAGACAGGGTCGGGTGAGCAGTTCTTC. This translates into CASSLETGSGEQFF.